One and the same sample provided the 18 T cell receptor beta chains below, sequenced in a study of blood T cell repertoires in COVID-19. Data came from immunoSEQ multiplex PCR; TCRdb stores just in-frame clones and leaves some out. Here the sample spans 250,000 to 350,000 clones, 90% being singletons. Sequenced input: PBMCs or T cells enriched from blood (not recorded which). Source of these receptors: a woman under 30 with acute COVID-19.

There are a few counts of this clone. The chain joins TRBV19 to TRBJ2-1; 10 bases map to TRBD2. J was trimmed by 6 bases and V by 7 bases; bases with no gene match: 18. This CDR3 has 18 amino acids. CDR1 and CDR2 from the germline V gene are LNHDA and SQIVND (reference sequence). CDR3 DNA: TGTGCCAGTACCGGGGTGAGCGGGAGGGCCCTCTTGGGCAATGAGCAGTTCTTC. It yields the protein CASTGVSGRALLGNEQFF.

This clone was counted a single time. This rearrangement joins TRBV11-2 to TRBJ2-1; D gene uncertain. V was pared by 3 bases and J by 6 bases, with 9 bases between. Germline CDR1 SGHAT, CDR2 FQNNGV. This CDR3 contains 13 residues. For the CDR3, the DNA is TGTGCCAGCAGCTTTGTGTCAGTCAATGAGCAGTTCTTC. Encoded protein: CASSFVSVNEQFF.

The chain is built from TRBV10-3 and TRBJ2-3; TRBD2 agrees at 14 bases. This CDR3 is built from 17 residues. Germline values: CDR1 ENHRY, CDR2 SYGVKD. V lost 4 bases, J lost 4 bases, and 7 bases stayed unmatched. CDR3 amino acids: CAISALGLAGVSDTQYF. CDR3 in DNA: TGTGCCATCAGTGCGCTGGGACTAGCGGGAGTCTCAGATACGCAGTATTTT.

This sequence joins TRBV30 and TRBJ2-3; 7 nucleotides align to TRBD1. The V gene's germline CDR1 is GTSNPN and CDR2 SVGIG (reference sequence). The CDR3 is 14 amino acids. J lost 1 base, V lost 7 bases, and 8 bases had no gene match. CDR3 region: CAYRTGGGTDTQYF. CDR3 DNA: TGTGCCTACCGGACAGGCGGAGGCACAGATACGCAGTATTTT.

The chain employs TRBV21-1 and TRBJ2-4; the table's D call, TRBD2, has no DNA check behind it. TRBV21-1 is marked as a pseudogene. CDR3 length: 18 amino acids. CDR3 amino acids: CASSKTLSGRLAKNIQYF. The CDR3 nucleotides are TGTGCCAGCAGTAAAACCCTTAGCGGGAGGTTGGCCAAAAACATTCAGTACTTC.

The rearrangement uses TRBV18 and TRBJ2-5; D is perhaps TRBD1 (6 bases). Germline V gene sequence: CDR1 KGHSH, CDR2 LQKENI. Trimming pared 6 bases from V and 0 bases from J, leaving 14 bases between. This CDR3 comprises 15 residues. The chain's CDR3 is CASSNWGTNQETQYF. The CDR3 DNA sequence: TGTGCCAGCTCTAACTGGGGGACAAACCAAGAGACCCAGTACTTC.

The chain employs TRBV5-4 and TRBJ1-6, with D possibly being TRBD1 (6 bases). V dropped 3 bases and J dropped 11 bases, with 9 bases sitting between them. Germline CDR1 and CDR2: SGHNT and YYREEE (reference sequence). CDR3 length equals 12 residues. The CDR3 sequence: CASSSGGAPLHF. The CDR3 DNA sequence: TGTGCCAGCAGCTCGGGGGGCGCACCCCTCCACTTT.

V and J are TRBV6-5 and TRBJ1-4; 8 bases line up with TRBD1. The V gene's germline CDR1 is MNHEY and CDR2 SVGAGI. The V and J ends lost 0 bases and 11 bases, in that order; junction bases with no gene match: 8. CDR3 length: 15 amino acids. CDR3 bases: TGTGCCAGCAGTTACTCGACAGGGGTATCTTGGAAACTGTTTTTT. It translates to CASSYSTGVSWKLFF.

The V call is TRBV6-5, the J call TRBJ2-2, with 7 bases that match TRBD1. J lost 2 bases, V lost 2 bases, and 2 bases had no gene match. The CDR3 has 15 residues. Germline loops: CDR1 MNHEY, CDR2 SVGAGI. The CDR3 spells CASSYGDRNTGELFF. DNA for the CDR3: TGTGCCAGCAGTTACGGGGACAGAAACACCGGGGAGCTGTTTTTT.

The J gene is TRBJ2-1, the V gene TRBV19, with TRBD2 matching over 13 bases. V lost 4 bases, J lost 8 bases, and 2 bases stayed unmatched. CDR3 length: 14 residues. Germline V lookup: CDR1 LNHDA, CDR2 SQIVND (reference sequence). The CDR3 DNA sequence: TGTGCCAGTAGTAAGGGACTAGCGGGATATGAGCAGTTCTTC. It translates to CASSKGLAGYEQFF. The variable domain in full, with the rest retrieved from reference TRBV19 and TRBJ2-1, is DGGITQSPKYLFRKEGQNVTLSCEQNLNHDAMYWYRQDPGQGLRLIYYSQIVNDFQKGDIAEGYSVSREKKESFPLTVTSAQKNPTAFYLCASSKGLAGYEQFFGPGTRLTVL.

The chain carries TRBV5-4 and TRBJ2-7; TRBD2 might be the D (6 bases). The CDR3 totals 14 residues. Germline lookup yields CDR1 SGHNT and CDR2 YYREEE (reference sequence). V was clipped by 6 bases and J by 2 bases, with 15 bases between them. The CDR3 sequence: CASTSGPGAYEQYF. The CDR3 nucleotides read TGTGCCAGCACCTCGGGACCGGGAGCCTACGAGCAGTACTTC.

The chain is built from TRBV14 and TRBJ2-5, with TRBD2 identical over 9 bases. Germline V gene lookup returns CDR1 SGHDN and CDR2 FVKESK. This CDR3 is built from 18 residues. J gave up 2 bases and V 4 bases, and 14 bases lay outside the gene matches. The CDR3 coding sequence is TGTGCCAGCAGCCCTGACAAAGACTGGCTAGCGGGACAAGAGACCCAGTACTTC. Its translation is CASSPDKDWLAGQETQYF.

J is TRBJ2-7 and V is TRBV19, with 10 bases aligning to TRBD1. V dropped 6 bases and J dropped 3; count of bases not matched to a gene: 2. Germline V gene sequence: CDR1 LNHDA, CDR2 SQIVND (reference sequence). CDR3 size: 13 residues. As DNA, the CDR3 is TGTGCCAGTAGCCGGACAGGGGGCTACGAGCAGTACTTC. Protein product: CASSRTGGYEQYF. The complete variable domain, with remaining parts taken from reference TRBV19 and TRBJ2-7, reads DGGITQSPKYLFRKEGQNVTLSCEQNLNHDAMYWYRQDPGQGLRLIYYSQIVNDFQKGDIAEGYSVSREKKESFPLTVTSAQKNPTAFYLCASSRTGGYEQYFGPGTRLTVT.

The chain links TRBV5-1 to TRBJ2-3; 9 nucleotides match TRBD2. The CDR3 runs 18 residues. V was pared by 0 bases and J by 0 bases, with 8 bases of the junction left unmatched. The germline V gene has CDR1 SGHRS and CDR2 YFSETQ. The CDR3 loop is CASSLALAGTPSTDTQYF. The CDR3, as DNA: TGCGCCAGCAGCTTGGCCCTAGCGGGAACCCCTAGCACAGATACGCAGTATTTT.

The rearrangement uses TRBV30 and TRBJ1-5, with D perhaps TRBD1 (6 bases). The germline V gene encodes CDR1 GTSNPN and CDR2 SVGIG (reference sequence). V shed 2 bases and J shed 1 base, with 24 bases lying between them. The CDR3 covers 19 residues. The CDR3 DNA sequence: TGTGCCTGGAGTCCACGTAGGGGGGGCAGCTCAAGAAGCAATCAGCCCCAGCATTTT. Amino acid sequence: CAWSPRRGGSSRSNQPQHF.

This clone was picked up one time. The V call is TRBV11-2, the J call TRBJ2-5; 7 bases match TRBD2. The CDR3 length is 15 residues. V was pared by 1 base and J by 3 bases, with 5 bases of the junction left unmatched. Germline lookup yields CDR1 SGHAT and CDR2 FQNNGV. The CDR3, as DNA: TGTGCCAGCAGCTTAGGACGGGGGAGGGAAGAGACCCAGTACTTC. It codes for CASSLGRGREETQYF.

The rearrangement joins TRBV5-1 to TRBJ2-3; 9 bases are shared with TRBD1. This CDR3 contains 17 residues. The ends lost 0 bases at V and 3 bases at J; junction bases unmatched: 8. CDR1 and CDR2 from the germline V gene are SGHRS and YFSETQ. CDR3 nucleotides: TGCGCCAGCAGCTTGGCCTCGGGACAGGGAGGGACAGATACGCAGTATTTT. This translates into CASSLASGQGGTDTQYF.

DNA of the CDR3: TGTGCCAGCTCATTACTAGCGGGAGACGGTGAGCAGTTCTTC. It codes for CASSLLAGDGEQFF. The chain joins TRBV18 to TRBJ2-1; 11 bases fit TRBD2. Germline V gene data show CDR1 as KGHSH and CDR2 as LQKENI. The CDR3 spans 14 residues. Trimming cost V 5 bases and J 9 bases; bases outside gene matches: 6.